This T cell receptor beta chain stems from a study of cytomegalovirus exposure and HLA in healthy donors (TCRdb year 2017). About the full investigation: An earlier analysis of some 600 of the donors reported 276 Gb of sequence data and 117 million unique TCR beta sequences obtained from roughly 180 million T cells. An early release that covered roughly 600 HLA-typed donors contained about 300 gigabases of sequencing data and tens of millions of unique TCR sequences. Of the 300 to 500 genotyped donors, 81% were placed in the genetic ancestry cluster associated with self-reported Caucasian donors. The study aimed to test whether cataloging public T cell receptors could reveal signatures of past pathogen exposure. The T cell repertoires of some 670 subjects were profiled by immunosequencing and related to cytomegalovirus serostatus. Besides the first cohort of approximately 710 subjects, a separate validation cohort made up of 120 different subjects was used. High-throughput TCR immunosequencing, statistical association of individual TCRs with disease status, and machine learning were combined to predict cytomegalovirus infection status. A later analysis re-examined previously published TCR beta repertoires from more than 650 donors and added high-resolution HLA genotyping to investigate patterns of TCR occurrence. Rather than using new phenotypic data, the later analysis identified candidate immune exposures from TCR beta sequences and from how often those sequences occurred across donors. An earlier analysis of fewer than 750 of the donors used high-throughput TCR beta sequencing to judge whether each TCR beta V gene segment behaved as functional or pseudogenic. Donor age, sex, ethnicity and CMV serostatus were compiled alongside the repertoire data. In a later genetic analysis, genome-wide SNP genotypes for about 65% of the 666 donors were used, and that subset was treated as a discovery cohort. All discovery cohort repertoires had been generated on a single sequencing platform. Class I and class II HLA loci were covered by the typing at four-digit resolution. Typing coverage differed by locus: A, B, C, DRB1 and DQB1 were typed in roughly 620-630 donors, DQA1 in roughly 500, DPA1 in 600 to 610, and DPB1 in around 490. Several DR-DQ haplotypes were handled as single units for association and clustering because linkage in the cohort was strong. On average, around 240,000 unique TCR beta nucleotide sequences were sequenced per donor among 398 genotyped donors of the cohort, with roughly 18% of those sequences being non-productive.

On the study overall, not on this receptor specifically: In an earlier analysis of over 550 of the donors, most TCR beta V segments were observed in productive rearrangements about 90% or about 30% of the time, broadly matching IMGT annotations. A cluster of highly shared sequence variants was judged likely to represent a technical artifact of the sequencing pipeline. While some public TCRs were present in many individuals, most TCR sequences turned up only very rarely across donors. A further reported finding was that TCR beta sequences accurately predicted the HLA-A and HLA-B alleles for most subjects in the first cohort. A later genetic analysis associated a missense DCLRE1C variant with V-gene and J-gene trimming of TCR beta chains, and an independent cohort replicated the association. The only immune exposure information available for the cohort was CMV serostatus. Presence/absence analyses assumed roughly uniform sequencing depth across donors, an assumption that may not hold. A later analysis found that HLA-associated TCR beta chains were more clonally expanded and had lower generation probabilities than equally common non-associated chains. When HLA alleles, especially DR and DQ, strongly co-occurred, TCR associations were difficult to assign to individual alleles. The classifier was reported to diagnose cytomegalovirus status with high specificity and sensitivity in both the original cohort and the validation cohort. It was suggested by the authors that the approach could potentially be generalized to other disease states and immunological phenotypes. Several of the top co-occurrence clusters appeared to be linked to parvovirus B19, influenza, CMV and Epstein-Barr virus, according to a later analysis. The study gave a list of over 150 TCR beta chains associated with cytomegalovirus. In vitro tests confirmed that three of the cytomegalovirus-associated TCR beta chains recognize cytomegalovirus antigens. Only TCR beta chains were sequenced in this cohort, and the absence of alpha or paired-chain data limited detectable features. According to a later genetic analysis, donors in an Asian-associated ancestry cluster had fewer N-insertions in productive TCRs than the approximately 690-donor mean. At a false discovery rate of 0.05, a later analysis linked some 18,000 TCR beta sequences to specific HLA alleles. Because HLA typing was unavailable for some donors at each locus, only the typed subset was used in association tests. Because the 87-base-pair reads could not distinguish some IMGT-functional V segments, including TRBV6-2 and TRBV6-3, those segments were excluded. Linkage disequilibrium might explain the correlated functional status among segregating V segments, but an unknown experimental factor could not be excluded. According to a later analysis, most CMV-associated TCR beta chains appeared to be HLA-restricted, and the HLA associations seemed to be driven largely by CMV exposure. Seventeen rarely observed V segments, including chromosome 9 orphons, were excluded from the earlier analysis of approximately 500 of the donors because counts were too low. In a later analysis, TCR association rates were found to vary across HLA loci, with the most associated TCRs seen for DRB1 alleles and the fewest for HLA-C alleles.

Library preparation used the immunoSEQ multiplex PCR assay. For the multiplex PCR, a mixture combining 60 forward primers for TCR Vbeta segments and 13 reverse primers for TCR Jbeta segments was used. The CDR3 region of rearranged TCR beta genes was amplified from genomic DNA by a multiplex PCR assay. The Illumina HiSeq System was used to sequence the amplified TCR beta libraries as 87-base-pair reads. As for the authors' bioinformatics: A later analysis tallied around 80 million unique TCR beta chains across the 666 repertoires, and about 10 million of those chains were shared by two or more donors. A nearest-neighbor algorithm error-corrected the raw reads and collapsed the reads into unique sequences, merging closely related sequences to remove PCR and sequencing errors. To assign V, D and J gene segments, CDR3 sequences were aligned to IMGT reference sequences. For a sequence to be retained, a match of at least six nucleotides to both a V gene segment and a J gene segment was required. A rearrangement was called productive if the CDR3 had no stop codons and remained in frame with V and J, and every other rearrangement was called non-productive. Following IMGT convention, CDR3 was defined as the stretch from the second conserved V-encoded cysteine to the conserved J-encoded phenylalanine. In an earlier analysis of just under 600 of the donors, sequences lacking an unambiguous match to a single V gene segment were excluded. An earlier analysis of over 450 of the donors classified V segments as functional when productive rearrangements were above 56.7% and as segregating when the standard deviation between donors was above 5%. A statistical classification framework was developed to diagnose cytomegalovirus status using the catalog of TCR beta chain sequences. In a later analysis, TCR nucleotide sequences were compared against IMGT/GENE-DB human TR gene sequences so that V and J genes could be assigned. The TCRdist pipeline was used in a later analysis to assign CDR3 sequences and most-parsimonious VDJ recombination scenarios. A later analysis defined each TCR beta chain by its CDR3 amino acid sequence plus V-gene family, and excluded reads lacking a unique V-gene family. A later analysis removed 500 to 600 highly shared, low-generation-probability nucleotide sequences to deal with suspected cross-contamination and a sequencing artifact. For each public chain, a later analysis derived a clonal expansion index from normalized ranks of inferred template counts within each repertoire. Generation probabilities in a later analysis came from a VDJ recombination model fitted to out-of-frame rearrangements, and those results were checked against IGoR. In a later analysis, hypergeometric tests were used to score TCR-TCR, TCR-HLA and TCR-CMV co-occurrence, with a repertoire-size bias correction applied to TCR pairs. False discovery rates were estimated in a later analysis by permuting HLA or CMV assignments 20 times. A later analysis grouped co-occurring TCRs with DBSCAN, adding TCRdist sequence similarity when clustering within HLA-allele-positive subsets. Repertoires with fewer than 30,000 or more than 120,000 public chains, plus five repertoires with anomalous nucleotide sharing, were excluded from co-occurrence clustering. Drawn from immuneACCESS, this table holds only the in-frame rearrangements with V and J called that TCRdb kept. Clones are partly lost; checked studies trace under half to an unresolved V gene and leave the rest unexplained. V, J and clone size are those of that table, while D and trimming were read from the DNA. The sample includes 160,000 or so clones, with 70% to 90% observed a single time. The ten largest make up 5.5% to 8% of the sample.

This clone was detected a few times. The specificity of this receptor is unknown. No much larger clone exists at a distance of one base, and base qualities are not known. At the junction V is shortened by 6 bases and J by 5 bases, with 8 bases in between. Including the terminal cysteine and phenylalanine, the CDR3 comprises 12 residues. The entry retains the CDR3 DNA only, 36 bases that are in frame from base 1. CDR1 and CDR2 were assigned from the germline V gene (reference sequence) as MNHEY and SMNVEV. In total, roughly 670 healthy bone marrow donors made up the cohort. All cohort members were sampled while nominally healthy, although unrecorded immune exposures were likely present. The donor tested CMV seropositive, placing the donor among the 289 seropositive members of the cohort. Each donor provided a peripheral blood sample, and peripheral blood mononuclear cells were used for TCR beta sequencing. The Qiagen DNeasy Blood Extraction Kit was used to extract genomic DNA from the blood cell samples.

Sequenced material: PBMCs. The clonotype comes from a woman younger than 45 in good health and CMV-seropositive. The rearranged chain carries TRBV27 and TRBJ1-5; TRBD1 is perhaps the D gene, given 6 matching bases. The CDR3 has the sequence CASRTGHQPQHF. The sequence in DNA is TGTGCCAGCAGGACAGGACATCAGCCCCAGCATTTT.